This T cell receptor (beta chain) was profiled in a study of identical twins. A single record per CDR3 protein comes from TCRdb applying MiXCR to the 5' RACE reads. The data show 1,800,000 or so distinct CDR3 sequences, roughly a third seen once. The study's findings and limits: Twins shared beta out-of-frame sequences in excess, but this excess was weaker.

In germline, CDR1 is SGDLS, CDR2 YYNGEE. This CDR3 has 13 residues. V was pared by 0 bases and J by 5 bases, with 8 bases between. Points on this clonotype: The antigen is unknown.

The chain is built from TRBV9 and TRBJ1-2, with D perhaps matching TRBD1 (6 bases). The sequence was collected from a newborn girl in good health. Sequencing input: cord blood. As DNA, the CDR3 is TGTGCCAGCAGCGTAGCGGGGGCGTATGGCTACACCTTC. Its translation: CASSVAGAYGYTF.